The rows below give T cell receptor beta chains drawn from one sample of a study of blood T cells in healthy people across ages. TCRdb reprocessed the 5' RACE reads via MiXCR and lists one record per CDR3 protein. This table holds approximately 850,000 distinct CDR3 sequences, 44% found once. Sequencing was carried out using blood. These receptors were obtained from a man aged 60-69 years in good health. CDR3s include the opening cysteine and the closing phenylalanine or tryptophan. The D gene is left open where the match is weak. Expanded clones get a size class; other rows say once, few or many, or leave the size out.

clone_size	v_call	j_call	d_call	cdr3_nt	cdr3_aa
once	TRBV6-2/TRBV6-3	TRBJ2-3	.	TGTGCCAGCTGCCTTAGTGGGATGAAAGATACGCAGTATTTT	CASCLSGMKDTQYF
few	TRBV6-2/TRBV6-3	TRBJ1-6	TRBD1	TGTGCCAGCAGACCACCGACAGGGACCCTCCACTTT	CASRPPTGTLHF
.	TRBV20-1	TRBJ1-2	.	TGCAGTGCGGACAGAAACTATGGCTACACCTTC	CSADRNYGYTF
.	TRBV15	TRBJ2-1	TRBD1	TGTGCCACCAGCAGAATGGACAGGCTTTTGGATGAGCAGTTCTTC	CATSRMDRLLDEQFF
.	TRBV9	TRBJ2-3	TRBD2	TGTGCCAGCAGCGAAACAGCGGGGGGCTATCCTAGCACAGATACGCAGTATTTT	CASSETAGGYPSTDTQYF
few	TRBV7-2	TRBJ2-5	.	TGTGCCAGCAGCTCCCCCAGGGGTGGGGAGACCCAGTACTTC	CASSSPRGGETQYF
few	TRBV29-1	TRBJ2-1	.	TGCAGCGTTGGTAGGTTCACCTACAATGAGCAGTTCTTC	CSVGRFTYNEQFF
.	TRBV20-1	TRBJ2-1	.	TGCAGTGCTAGAGAACAGGGTATCGACAATGAGCAGTTCTTC	CSAREQGIDNEQFF
once	TRBV4-2	TRBJ1-4	.	TGTGCCAGCAGCCAGCCGGATCGGGATAATGAAAAACTGTTTTTT	CASSQPDRDNEKLFF
few	TRBV7-9	TRBJ2-7	.	TGTGCCAGCAGAAAGGACAGCTCCTACGAGCAGTACTTC	CASRKDSSYEQYF
.	TRBV5-1	TRBJ2-5	.	TGCGCCAGCAGCTGGGGGGAAGCGGAGACCCAGTACTTC	CASSWGEAETQYF
.	TRBV29-1	TRBJ2-5	.	TGCAGCGTCGGAAGGGGTCAACGAGAGACCCAGTACTTC	CSVGRGQRETQYF
few	TRBV19	TRBJ1-5	.	TGTGCCAGTAGTATGAGAAACCAGCCCCAGCATTTT	CASSMRNQPQHF
.	TRBV29-1	TRBJ1-3	.	TGCAGTGTGAGTGAGACCTACTCTGGAAACACCATATATTTT	CSVSETYSGNTIYF
.	TRBV7-2	TRBJ2-2	TRBD1	TGTGCCAGCAGATCCAGACAGGGGAGCACCGGGGAGCTGTTTTTT	CASRSRQGSTGELFF
few	TRBV7-2	TRBJ1-5	.	.	CASSSSHTGGNSNQPQHF
.	TRBV6-4	TRBJ1-4	.	TGTGCCAGCGGCTTTGGGTCACACTCGGGCCTCGGCGAAAAACTGTTTTTT	CASGFGSHSGLGEKLFF
.	TRBV20-1	TRBJ2-5	.	TGCAGTGCTACCAATAGGGATCCCGCGGAGACCCAGTACTTC	CSATNRDPAETQYF
few	TRBV30	TRBJ1-2	.	TGTGCCTGGATAAATGGAGGGTATGGCTACACCTTC	CAWINGGYGYTF
many	TRBV3-1	TRBJ2-5	.	TGTGCCAGCAGCCAAGCAGGCCAGGCCCAGTACTTC	CASSQAGQAQYF
.	TRBV7-2	TRBJ2-7	.	TGTGCCAGCAGCTTAGAGGGACACCCTTCCTACGAGCAGTACTTC	CASSLEGHPSYEQYF
.	TRBV7-2	TRBJ1-2	.	TGTGCCAGCAGCCTTGGGCGGGAGATCTATGGCTACACCTTC	CASSLGREIYGYTF
.	TRBV2	TRBJ1-1	TRBD1	TGTGCCAGCGGTGGACAGGGGGCCACTGAAGCTTTCTTT	CASGGQGATEAFF
.	TRBV7-9	TRBJ2-1	.	TGTGCCAGCAGCTTAACCAGTGCCAATGAGCAGTTCTTC	CASSLTSANEQFF
.	TRBV4-1	TRBJ1-6	.	TGCGCCACCGGAGACCTAGGGGGGGGACGATCACCCCTCCACTTT	CATGDLGGGRSPLHF
few	TRBV24-1	TRBJ2-1	.	TGTGCCACCAGTGATCACCAGGGGACCTCCAATGAGCAGTTCTTC	CATSDHQGTSNEQFF
.	TRBV3-1	TRBJ2-5	.	TGTGCCAGCAGCCAAAAAGTCATATCGGGGGAGACCCAGTACTTC	CASSQKVISGETQYF
many	TRBV10-3	TRBJ2-1	TRBD2	TGTGCCATCGGGGCGGGGACTAGCGGGGTTTACAATGAGCAGTTCTTC	CAIGAGTSGVYNEQFF
.	TRBV3-1	TRBJ2-7	TRBD2	TGTGCCAGCAGCTTACGTGCGGGGGGCTCCGAGCAGTACTTC	CASSLRAGGSEQYF
.	TRBV6-6	TRBJ1-2	TRBD1	TGTGCCAGCAGGCACATGGACAGGGGGTGGGGTGGCTACACCTTC	CASRHMDRGWGGYTF
.	TRBV7-2	TRBJ2-7	TRBD2	TGTGCCAGCAGCCTTGGAGCGGGAACGATCTCCTACGAGCAGTACTTC	CASSLGAGTISYEQYF
.	TRBV20-1	TRBJ2-3	.	TGCAGTGCTAGACACCGGAAACTAGGGAGCACAGATACGCAGTATTTT	CSARHRKLGSTDTQYF
.	TRBV7-3	TRBJ2-5	.	TGTGCCAGCAGCCCGACGGAAAGGGGGAGGGGGGAGCAGTACTTC	CASSPTERGRGEQYF
many	TRBV20-1	TRBJ2-1	.	TGCAGTGCGAGTAGGGGTGAGCAGTTCTTC	CSASRGEQFF
few	TRBV4-3	TRBJ2-7	TRBD1	TGCGCCAGCAGCCATGGGGGGCCGACAGGGGGCTACGAGCAGTACTTC	CASSHGGPTGGYEQYF
few	TRBV15	TRBJ2-1	TRBD1	TGTGCCACGGTACAGGGGGAGAGCTCCTACAATGAGCAGTTCTTC	CATVQGESSYNEQFF
.	TRBV4-2	TRBJ2-1	.	TGTGCCAGCAGCCAAGATCGAGGGATACGTACCGGGGAGTTCTTC	CASSQDRGIRTGEFF
.	TRBV12-3/TRBV12-4	TRBJ1-5	.	TGTGCCAGCAGTTTGGCAGAGGGATCGGATCAGCCCCAGCATTTT	CASSLAEGSDQPQHF
.	TRBV9	TRBJ2-7	.	TGTGCCAGCAGCGCCCAAGGGGCGTACGAGCGGTACTTC	CASSAQGAYERYF
.	TRBV5-1	TRBJ1-6	.	TGCGCCAGCAGCGCTAGGACGGAAGATAATTCACCCCTCCACTTT	CASSARTEDNSPLHF
.	TRBV28	TRBJ1-1	TRBD1	TGTGCCGGCAGTCTACAGGGGTATTTGAACACTGGAGCTTTCTTT	CAGSLQGYLNTGAFF
.	TRBV3-1	TRBJ2-7	.	TGTGCCAGCAGCCAAACCTTAGCGGTCTACGAGCAGTACTTC	CASSQTLAVYEQYF
.	TRBV28	TRBJ2-7	TRBD1	TGTGCCAGTCGGGCTTCGACAGGGGTTTATGGCGAGCAGTACTTC	CASRASTGVYGEQYF
many	TRBV4-1	TRBJ2-6	.	TGCGCCAGCAGCCAGGTTGGACAGTCCCCTGGGGCCAACGTCCTGACTTTC	CASSQVGQSPGANVLTF
.	TRBV4-3	TRBJ2-7	TRBD2	TGCGCCAGCAGCCAAGTTCGCGGGAGCTGGTACGAGCAGTACTTC	CASSQVRGSWYEQYF
.	TRBV6-5	TRBJ2-7	TRBD1	TGTGCCAGCAGAACCGGGACAGGGTTGAAATACGAGCAGTACTTC	CASRTGTGLKYEQYF